The 27 T cell receptor beta chains below come from one sample, sequenced in a study of blood T cell repertoires in COVID-19 (dated by TCRdb to the early 2020s). The library was produced with the immunoSEQ multiplex PCR assay. Not all clones reach the TCRdb copy of this immuneACCESS table, which keeps in-frame sequences only. Checked studies attribute under half of the gap to unresolved V genes and leave the rest unexplained. This sample gives around 270,000 clones in total; 88% of them show up just once. Of the sample, roughly 3.9% is held by the ten largest clones. Sequencing was carried out using peripheral blood. Every receptor here comes from a man aged 55-75 years who had recovered from COVID-19.

The chain has TRBV18 and TRBJ1-6; D is possibly TRBD1 (6 bases). CDR1 is KGHSH, CDR2 LQKENI, per germline. V shed 3 bases and J shed 10 bases, with 16 bases lying between them. The CDR3 is made up of 15 amino acids. Here the CDR3 reads CASSPGTSRVSPLHF. For the CDR3, the DNA is TGTGCCAGCTCACCCGGGACATCGAGGGTCTCACCCCTCCACTTT. Supplemented by reference TRBV18 and TRBJ1-6, the full variable domain reads NAGVMQNPRHLVRRRGQEARLRCSPMKGHSHVYWYRQLPEEGLKFMVYLQKENIIDESGMPKERFSAEFPKEGPSILRIQQVVRGDSAAYFCASSPGTSRVSPLHFGNGTRLTVT.

The J gene is TRBJ1-2, the V gene TRBV25-1, with D perhaps matching TRBD1 (5 bases). The CDR3 contains 15 residues. CDR1 is MGHDK, CDR2 SYGVNS, per germline. V gave up 3 bases and J gave up 8 bases, with 19 bases separating them. The CDR3 bases are TGTGCCAGCAGTGATGGAGGGGCGCGATTCGGGGGCTACACCTTC. This codes for CASSDGGARFGGYTF.

The gene calls are TRBV6-5 and TRBJ2-7; 12 bases are shared with TRBD2. Germline assignment: CDR1 MNHEY and CDR2 SVGAGI. This CDR3 has 16 amino acids. Unmatched junction bases numbered 6, after V lost 0 bases and J lost 6 bases. The DNA of the CDR3 is TGTGCCAGCAGTTACTCGGCGCTAGCGGGGGGGCTCGAGCAGTACTTC. Amino acids: CASSYSALAGGLEQYF.

The chain links TRBV3-1 (or the pseudogene TRBV3-2) to TRBJ2-2; unclear D gene. The CDR3 is 15 amino acids. The V end was cut by 0 bases, the J end by 3 bases, with 8 bases between. Germline V gene sequence: CDR1 LGHDT, CDR2 YNNKEL (reference sequence). CDR3 DNA sequence: TGTGCCAGCAGCCAAGACAGGTCGTACACCGGGGAGCTGTTTTTT. Translated, it gives CASSQDRSYTGELFF.

V usage is TRBV29-1 and J usage is TRBJ2-2; D ambiguous. Germline CDR1 is SQVTM and CDR2 is ANQGSEA. The CDR3 is 13 residues long. The ends were cut back, 4 bases at V and 0 bases at J, with 6 bases in the middle. In DNA form, the CDR3 reads TGCAGCGTTGCAGTAACGAACACCGGGGAGCTGTTTTTT. Protein product: CSVAVTNTGELFF.

The chain joins TRBV3-1 (or the pseudogene TRBV3-2) to TRBJ1-3; 7 positions agree with TRBD1. The CDR3 is 14 residues long. V was clipped by 6 bases and J by 2 bases; unmatched bases: 4. CDR1 is LGHDT, CDR2 YNNKEL, per germline (reference sequence). The CDR3 reads CASRNRGTGNTIYF. CDR3 in DNA: TGTGCCAGCAGGAACAGGGGAACTGGAAACACCATATATTTT.

This clone appeared a single time. The rearrangement joins TRBV19 to TRBJ1-2, with unresolved D. The ends were cut back, 7 bases at V and 8 bases at J, with 23 bases in the middle. CDR1 and CDR2 from the germline V gene are LNHDA and SQIVND (reference sequence). The CDR3 runs 15 residues. CDR3 nucleotides: TGTGCCAGTACTACTGAGGGAGGTCCAGTCTGGGGCTACACCTTC. This translates into CASTTEGGPVWGYTF.

The chain couples TRBV6-6 to TRBJ1-2; 11 bases agree with TRBD1. The CDR3 has 17 amino acids. Unmatched junction bases numbered 12, after V lost 5 bases and J lost 4 bases. Germline loops: CDR1 MNHNY, CDR2 SVGAGI (reference sequence). CDR3 sequence: CASSPPGQGAIGYGYTF. CDR3 nucleotide sequence: TGTGCCAGCAGTCCCCCCGGACAGGGGGCAATTGGCTATGGCTACACCTTC.

The V gene is TRBV6-1, the J gene TRBJ1-2; D remains unclear. Between the trimmed V and J ends, which lost 0 bases and 6 bases, there was a span of 17 bases. Germline V gene data show CDR1 as MNHNS and CDR2 as SASEGT. The CDR3 runs 16 residues. The chain's CDR3 is CASSEALLRGGDGYTF. CDR3 in DNA: TGTGCCAGCAGTGAAGCTCTTCTGCGGGGAGGAGATGGCTACACCTTC.

This clone showed up just once. The chain employs TRBV27 and TRBJ1-4; possibly TRBD1 for D (6 bases). The CDR3 consists of 14 residues. CDR1 is MNHEY, CDR2 SMNVEV, per germline (reference sequence). Deletions cut 6 bases from V and 7 bases from J, with 15 bases between. The CDR3 DNA is TGTGCCAGCAGGGCGGGGGGCAGAACTGAAAAACTGTTTTTT. It is translated as CASRAGGRTEKLFF.

The J gene is TRBJ2-3, the V gene TRBV6-5; maybe TRBD1 (6 bases). Germline V gives CDR1 MNHEY, CDR2 SVGAGI. The length of the CDR3 is 15 residues. Trimming took off 4 bases at V and 4 bases at J, with 15 bases between the two ends. CDR3 region: CASSSVVGAADTQYF. CDR3 in DNA: TGTGCCAGCAGTTCCGTCGTGGGGGCGGCAGATACGCAGTATTTT.

The chain joins TRBV27 to TRBJ2-2, with no clear D. This CDR3 has 14 amino acids. Germline-derived CDR1 and CDR2 are MNHEY and SMNVEV (reference sequence). The ends were cut back, 6 bases at V and 0 bases at J, with 8 bases in the middle. In DNA form, the CDR3 reads TGTGCCAGCAGGGGCCTATCGAACACCGGGGAGCTGTTTTTT. It is translated as CASRGLSNTGELFF.

The CDR3 protein is CASSFGTGRPNQPQHF. CDR3 sequence (DNA): TGTGCCAGCAGTTTCGGGACAGGGAGGCCAAATCAGCCCCAGCATTTT. This chain links TRBV6-2 or TRBV6-3 with TRBJ1-5; 9 bases are shared with TRBD1. CDR3 length equals 16 residues. CDR1 and CDR2 from the germline V gene are MNHEY and SVGEGT. The V and J ends lost 4 bases and 4 bases, in that order; junction bases with no gene match: 8.

The J gene is TRBJ1-5, the V gene TRBV19, with no clear D. Per germline, CDR1 LNHDA and CDR2 SQIVND (reference sequence). This CDR3 is built from 12 residues. The V and J ends lost 3 bases and 11 bases respectively, with 11 bases between them. DNA of the CDR3: TGTGCCAGTAGTATCCCCCCCCAGGCCCAGCATTTT. Its translation: CASSIPPQAQHF. The entire variable domain, with the rest obtained from reference TRBV19 and TRBJ1-5, is as follows: DGGITQSPKYLFRKEGQNVTLSCEQNLNHDAMYWYRQDPGQGLRLIYYSQIVNDFQKGDIAEGYSVSREKKESFPLTVTSAQKNPTAFYLCASSIPPQAQHFGDGTRLSIL.

This clone appeared once. The rearrangement links TRBV6-6 to TRBJ1-1; maybe TRBD1 (5 bases). The CDR3 sequence is 13 residues long. In germline, CDR1 is MNHNY, CDR2 SVGAGI (reference sequence). V lost 6 bases and J 10 bases, leaving 18 bases between the germline ends. In DNA, the CDR3 is TGTGCCAGCAGCGGGGGGGAGGCTCGAGGAGCTTTCTTT. It is translated as CASSGGEARGAFF.

This clone was recorded a few times. The V and J genes are TRBV5-6 and TRBJ1-3; TRBD1 might be the D (5 bases). This CDR3 has 15 amino acids. Germline V lookup: CDR1 SGHDT, CDR2 YYEEEE. V was trimmed by 3 bases and J by 2 bases, leaving 12 bases between them. The CDR3 bases are TGTGCCAGCAGCTACAGGAAGTCGGCTGGAAACACCATATATTTT. Its protein is CASSYRKSAGNTIYF.

The gene calls are TRBV6-5 and TRBJ1-4; D is ambiguous. CDR1 is MNHEY, CDR2 SVGAGI, per germline. This CDR3 comprises 13 residues. The V end was cut by 5 bases, the J end by 8 bases, with 12 bases between. CDR3 region: CASSTRAREKLFF. CDR3 DNA: TGTGCCAGCAGTACTAGGGCCAGGGAAAAACTGTTTTTT.

The V and J genes are TRBV3-1 (or the pseudogene TRBV3-2) and TRBJ2-2; 12 nucleotides match TRBD2. V lost 4 bases to trimming and J lost 4 bases; unmatched junction nucleotides: 10. The CDR3 spans 18 residues. Per germline, CDR1 LGHDT and CDR2 YNNKEL (reference sequence). CDR3 in amino acids: CASSRILAGGTPTGELFF. CDR3 sequence (DNA): TGTGCCAGCAGCCGGATACTAGCGGGGGGCACACCCACCGGGGAGCTGTTTTTT.

V and J are TRBV18 and TRBJ2-1, with TRBD2 matching over 7 bases. CDR3 length: 16 residues. With 2 bases clipped from V and 7 bases from J, the junction kept 11 bases outside the gene matches. Germline V gives CDR1 KGHSH, CDR2 LQKENI. The CDR3 spells CASSPRPASGINEQFF. CDR3 sequence (DNA): TGTGCCAGCTCACCAAGGCCGGCTAGCGGAATAAATGAGCAGTTCTTC.

This chain uses TRBV7-2 with TRBJ2-3; TRBD2 matches at 12 bases. This CDR3 contains 16 residues. CDR1 is SGHTA, CDR2 FQGNSA, per germline. The V segment lost 2 bases and the J segment 5 bases; nucleotides outside the gene matches: 5. CDR3 in DNA: TGTGCCAGCAGCTTATCAACTAGCGGGGGGCAAGATACGCAGTATTTT. Its protein is CASSLSTSGGQDTQYF.

The J gene is TRBJ2-7, the V gene TRBV7-9; the D gene is possibly TRBD1 (6 bases). Trimming took 6 bases from V and 4 from J, leaving 19 bases between them. Germline assignment: CDR1 SEHNR and CDR2 FQNEAQ (reference sequence). The CDR3 runs to 15 residues. The CDR3 reads CASSFVRDTGYEQYF. The DNA for the CDR3 is TGTGCCAGCAGTTTCGTCCGGGACACCGGATACGAGCAGTACTTC.

The genes are TRBV11-2 and TRBJ1-5; 9 nucleotides align to TRBD1. CDR1 is SGHAT and CDR2 is FQNNGV in the germline V gene. This CDR3 has 15 amino acids. Losses at the gene ends were 6 bases for V and 3 bases for J; bases not matched to a gene: 6. Here the CDR3 reads CASRAGTGPNQPQHF. The CDR3 nucleotides are TGTGCCAGCAGAGCCGGGACAGGGCCCAATCAGCCCCAGCATTTT.

The chain employs TRBV6-5 and TRBJ1-6, with D possibly TRBD1 on 5 matching bases. CDR1 is MNHEY, CDR2 SVGAGI, per germline. V lost 6 bases and J lost 8, with 17 bases in between. The CDR3 is 15 residues long. As DNA, the CDR3 is TGTGCCAGCAGCATGTTTGGGGCCCGGGATTCACCCCTCCACTTT. Translating it yields CASSMFGARDSPLHF.

The chain is built from TRBV6-5 and TRBJ2-7; D is perhaps TRBD1 (6 bases). The V and J ends lost 7 bases and 1 base respectively, with 14 bases between them. This CDR3 has 14 residues. In germline, CDR1 is MNHEY, CDR2 SVGAGI. CDR3 sequence reads: CASKPGHGSYEQYF. For the CDR3, the DNA is TGTGCCAGCAAACCGGGACATGGTTCCTACGAGCAGTACTTC.

This chain joins TRBV7-9 and TRBJ1-1; no clear D. V gave up 7 bases and J gave up 1 base, with 10 bases separating them. The CDR3 is 13 residues long. Germline assignment: CDR1 SEHNR and CDR2 FQNEAQ (reference sequence). CDR3 sequence reads: CASIPGGNTEAFF. The CDR3 nucleotides read TGTGCCAGCATCCCCGGAGGGAACACTGAAGCTTTCTTT.

This clone was recorded a few times. The gene calls are TRBV6-1 and TRBJ1-2; D may be TRBD1 (5 bases). The germline V gene has CDR1 MNHNS and CDR2 SASEGT. V shed 1 base and J shed 4 bases, with 13 bases lying between them. CDR3 length: 15 residues. The DNA of the CDR3 is TGTGCCAGCAGTGAAGTTCCTGACAGCCCCTATGGCTACACCTTC. Protein sequence: CASSEVPDSPYGYTF.

This clone was seen a handful of times. The chain employs TRBV14 and TRBJ2-7; TRBD1 is a possible D gene (5 bases). Deletions cut 1 base from V and 2 bases from J, with 9 bases between. CDR3 size: 14 residues. Germline V gives CDR1 SGHDN, CDR2 FVKESK. The CDR3 region has the DNA TGTGCCAGCAGCCAAGGACAGCTAACCTACGAGCAGTACTTC. Amino acid sequence: CASSQGQLTYEQYF.